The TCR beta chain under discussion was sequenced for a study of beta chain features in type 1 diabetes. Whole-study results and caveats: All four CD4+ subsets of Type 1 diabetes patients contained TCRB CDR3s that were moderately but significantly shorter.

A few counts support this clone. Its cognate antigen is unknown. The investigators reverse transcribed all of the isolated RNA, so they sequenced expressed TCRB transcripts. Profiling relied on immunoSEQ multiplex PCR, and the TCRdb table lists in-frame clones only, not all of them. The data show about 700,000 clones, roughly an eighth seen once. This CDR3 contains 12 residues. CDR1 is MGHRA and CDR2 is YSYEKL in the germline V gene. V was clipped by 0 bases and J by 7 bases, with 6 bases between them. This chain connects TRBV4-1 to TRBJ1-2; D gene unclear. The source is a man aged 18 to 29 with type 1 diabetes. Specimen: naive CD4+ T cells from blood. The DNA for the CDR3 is TGCGCCAGCAGCCAAGATTTGTTTGGCTACACCTTC. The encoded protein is CASSQDLFGYTF.